This TCR beta chain came from a study of T cells in Graves' hyperthyroidism and ophthalmopathy. At the level of the study: Once the initial diagnosis was made, peripheral blood was obtained before any treatment.

This clonotype was seen more than once but under ten times. Researchers amplified the TCR beta CDR3 regions from RNA transcripts. Carried out on the TCR CDR3, a first-round RT-PCR used the HTBI primer set. Each CDR3 protein gets one entry after TCRdb re-called the multiplex PCR reads with MiXCR. The sample carries fewer than 650,000 distinct CDR3 sequences, approximately 15% recorded once. This TCR was recovered from a woman aged 25 to 39 with Graves' hyperthyroidism that later progressed to Graves' ophthalmopathy. Sequenced material: blood.

For the CDR3, the DNA is TGTGCCAGCAGCTTCTCTTGGAGGGAGGGTGCTGGCTACACCTTC. Amino acids: CASSFSWREGAGYTF. The chain carries TRBV13 and TRBJ1-2, with D unclear. CDR1 is PRHDT and CDR2 is FYEKMQ in the germline V gene (reference sequence). This CDR3 has 15 amino acids. V dropped 3 bases and J dropped 7 bases, with 18 bases sitting between them.